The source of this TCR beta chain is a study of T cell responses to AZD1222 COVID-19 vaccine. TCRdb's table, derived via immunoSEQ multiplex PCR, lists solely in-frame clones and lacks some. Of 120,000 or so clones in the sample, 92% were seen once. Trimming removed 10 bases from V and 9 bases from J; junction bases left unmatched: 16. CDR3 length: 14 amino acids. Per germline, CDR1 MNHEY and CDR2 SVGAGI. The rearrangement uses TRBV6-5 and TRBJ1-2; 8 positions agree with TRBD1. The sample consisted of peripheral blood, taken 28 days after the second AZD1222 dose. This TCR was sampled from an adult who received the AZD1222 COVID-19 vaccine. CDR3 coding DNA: TGTGCCACCTTCCGTACCGGGACAGGTGCCAGCTACACCTTC. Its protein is CATFRTGTGASYTF.